Below are 24 T cell receptor beta chains sequenced from a single sample in a study of shared clonotypes between healthy human individuals. TCRdb keeps only in-frame clones here, not all; method: immunoSEQ multiplex PCR. The table lists some 2.1 million clones, roughly 96% of them singletons. Input material: naive CD4+ T cells sorted from blood. Subset meaning: CD45RA+ positively selected. These receptors were obtained from a man aged 18 to 30 in good health.

This clone has just a few counts. V and J are TRBV7-9 and TRBJ1-1; D gene ambiguous. Trimming took off 5 bases at V and 3 bases at J, with 16 bases between the two ends. The CDR3 is 15 amino acids. Germline-derived CDR1 and CDR2 are SEHNR and FQNEAQ (reference sequence). The CDR3 here is CASSPVARGYTEAFF. For the CDR3, the DNA is TGTGCCAGCAGCCCTGTCGCCAGAGGATACACTGAAGCTTTCTTT. Filled out from reference TRBV7-9 and TRBJ1-1, the complete variable domain reads DTGVSQNPRHKITKRGQNVTFRCDPISEHNRLYWYRQTLGQGPEFLTYFQNEAQLEKSRLLSDRFSAERPKGSFSTLEIQRTEQGDSAMYLCASSPVARGYTEAFFGQGTRLTVV.

The chain's CDR3 is CATGGSNQPQHF. The CDR3 region has the DNA TGTGCCACGGGGGGTAGCAATCAGCCCCAGCATTTT. This chain links TRBV15 with TRBJ1-5; tentative D call: TRBD1 (5 bases). Trimming took off 9 bases at V and 0 bases at J, with 6 bases between the two ends. Germline values: CDR1 LNHNV, CDR2 YYDKDF (reference sequence). This CDR3 is 12 amino acids long.

V gene TRBV10-3 combines with J gene TRBJ2-1, with D perhaps TRBD1 (7 bases). The CDR3 spans 11 residues. V lost 5 bases to trimming and J lost 13 bases, with 12 bases between them. CDR1 and CDR2 (germline): ENHRY, SYGVKD. CDR3 bases: TGTGCCATCAGTACAGGGGACTCACAGTTCTTC. Its translation: CAISTGDSQFF.

Comment on this clone: This specimen includes other DNA sequences encoding the same CDR3. This chain links TRBV10-1 with TRBJ2-6; D ambiguous. The CDR3 is 13 amino acids. V was shortened by 3 bases and J by 0 bases, with 0 bases between the two germline ends. Germline V gene data show CDR1 as WNHNN and CDR2 as SYGVQD (reference sequence). This CDR3 reads CASSDSGANVLTF. CDR3 in DNA: TGCGCCAGCAGTGACTCTGGGGCCAACGTCCTGACTTTC.

The gene calls are TRBV11-2 and TRBJ1-1; D gene unclear. Germline V CDR1 and CDR2: SGHAT, FQNNGV. The CDR3 is 12 residues long. V was pared by 5 bases and J by 7 bases, with 11 bases between. This chain's CDR3 is CASSPAFGEAFF. The CDR3 DNA follows: TGTGCCAGCAGCCCGGCGTTCGGTGAAGCTTTCTTT.

CDR3: CASSLRDSALVWYGYTF. The CDR3 coding sequence is TGTGCCAGCAGCTTGCGGGACAGCGCCCTTGTATGGTATGGCTACACCTTC. The chain employs TRBV5-6 and TRBJ1-2; 7 bases agree with TRBD1. V lost 1 base and J lost 5; bases outside the gene matches: 14. The germline gives CDR1 SGHDT, CDR2 YYEEEE. The CDR3 contains 17 residues.

The rearrangement uses TRBV7-9 and TRBJ1-2; maybe TRBD1 (6 bases). The CDR3 consists of 14 residues. The V end was cut by 0 bases, the J end by 4 bases, with 9 bases between. The germline V gene has CDR1 SEHNR and CDR2 FQNEAQ (reference sequence). CDR3 region: CASSLAGAGYGYTF. CDR3 sequence (DNA): TGTGCCAGCAGCTTAGCGGGGGCAGGCTATGGCTACACCTTC.

The V call is TRBV7-8, the J call TRBJ1-5, with D unclear. This CDR3 is built from 13 residues. Germline CDR1 is SGHVS and CDR2 is FQNEAQ. The V end lost 3 bases, the J end lost 5 bases, and 8 bases lay between the germline ends. CDR3 region: CASSFFADQPQHF. DNA of the CDR3: TGTGCCAGCAGCTTTTTCGCCGATCAGCCCCAGCATTTT. Combining the CDR3 with reference TRBV7-8 and TRBJ1-5 gives the whole variable domain GAGVSQSPRYKVAKRGQDVALRCDPISGHVSLFWYQQALGQGPEFLTYFQNEAQLDKSGLPSDRFFAERPEGSVSTLKIQRTQQEDSAVYLCASSFFADQPQHFGDGTRLSIL.

As regards this clone: Other DNA variants within this sample encode the same CDR3. The chain uses TRBV28 and TRBJ2-7; the D is unclear. The CDR3 runs 11 residues. Trimming pared 4 bases from V and 1 base from J, leaving 2 bases between. Germline lookup yields CDR1 MDHEN and CDR2 SYDVKM. CDR3 nucleotides: TGTGCCAGCAGTTCGTCCTACGAGCAGTACTTC. Encoded protein: CASSSSYEQYF.

In its sample, this clone was seen once. This chain links TRBV5-4 with TRBJ2-7; perhaps D is TRBD1 or TRBD2 (5 bases each). Germline CDR1 SGHNT, CDR2 YYREEE (reference sequence). The CDR3 is 15 amino acids. Trimming removed 0 bases from V and 5 bases from J, with 15 bases in between. The CDR3 region is CASSLAGRGDDEQYF. CDR3 coding DNA: TGTGCCAGCAGCTTGGCGGGTCGAGGGGACGACGAGCAGTACTTC.

V usage is TRBV27 and J usage is TRBJ2-7; no firm D call. The V gene's germline CDR1 is MNHEY and CDR2 SMNVEV (reference sequence). V gave up 7 bases and J gave up 0 bases, with 10 bases separating them. This CDR3 region has 13 residues. CDR3 loop: CASTGAHSYEQYF. The CDR3 region has the DNA TGTGCCAGCACTGGAGCCCACTCCTACGAGCAGTACTTC.

For this clone: A read error may explain this, as a much larger clone is one base away. The chain carries TRBV2 and TRBJ1-2; 7 bases are a match to TRBD1. V gave up 2 bases and J gave up 3 bases; unmatched junction bases: 0. This CDR3 comprises 13 residues. Looked up from germline, CDR1 is SNHLY and CDR2 is FYNNEI. CDR3 loop: CASSEQGDYGYTF. The CDR3 bases are TGTGCCAGCAGTGAACAGGGGGACTATGGCTACACCTTC.

About this clone itself: The same CDR3 can be traced to other DNA sequences in this sample. V and J are TRBV7-2 and TRBJ2-3; the D gene is possibly TRBD2 (6 bases). Germline loops: CDR1 SGHTA, CDR2 FQGNSA. V lost 2 bases to trimming and J lost 4 bases, with 10 bases between them. This CDR3 is 14 amino acids long. The CDR3 region has the DNA TGTGCCAGCAGCTTACGGCGGGGTTCAGATACGCAGTATTTT. Translation: CASSLRRGSDTQYF.

The chain recombines TRBV5-1 with TRBJ1-2, with TRBD1 as a possible D gene (6 bases). This CDR3 comprises 12 residues. Per the germline V gene, CDR1 is SGHRS and CDR2 is YFSETQ. Trimming stripped 5 bases from V and 4 bases from J, with 9 bases between. The chain's CDR3 is CASSRGGYGYTF. CDR3 DNA sequence: TGCGCCAGCAGTCGAGGGGGCTATGGCTACACCTTC. The full variable domain, with the rest looked up from reference TRBV5-1 and TRBJ1-2, is KAGVTQTPRYLIKTRGQQVTLSCSPISGHRSVSWYQQTPGQGLQFLFEYFSETQRNKGNFPGRFSGRQFSNSRSEMNVSTLELGDSALYLCASSRGGYGYTFGSGTRLTVV.

The chain combines TRBV21-1 with TRBJ1-5; TRBD1, as called in the table, went unchecked against the DNA. TRBV21-1 is a pseudogene segment. The CDR3 covers 20 residues. The CDR3 protein is CASSPRPWDREVFSNQPQHF. The CDR3 DNA follows: TGTGCCAGCAGCCCTCGTCCCTGGGACAGGGAAGTATTTAGCAATCAGCCCCAGCATTTT.

The DNA for the CDR3 is TGTGCCAGCAGTGAAGCCCCTCTCTACACCTTC. It translates to CASSEAPLYTF. This chain links TRBV6-1 with TRBJ1-2, with unresolved D. The CDR3 extends over 11 amino acids. V was trimmed by 0 bases and J by 10 bases, leaving 6 bases between them. The germline CDR1 and CDR2 sequences are MNHNS and SASEGT.

This clone turned up a few times. The rearrangement uses TRBV18 and TRBJ2-5, with TRBD1 matching 10 bases. Germline trimming cut 0 bases from V and 11 bases from J; bases unmatched to any gene: 3. This CDR3 is built from 13 residues. Germline V gives CDR1 KGHSH, CDR2 LQKENI. The CDR3 loop reads CASSPPTGGWQYF. As DNA, the CDR3 is TGTGCCAGCTCACCACCGACAGGGGGCTGGCAGTACTTC.

This chain joins TRBV9 and TRBJ2-7; the D gene is possibly TRBD2 (6 bases). The CDR3 extends over 17 amino acids. Trimming stripped 0 bases from V and 0 bases from J, with 16 bases between. Per the germline V gene, CDR1 is SGDLS and CDR2 is YYNGEE. CDR3 amino acids: CASSVGPLAANSYEQYF. For the CDR3, the DNA is TGTGCCAGCAGCGTAGGTCCACTAGCCGCTAACTCCTACGAGCAGTACTTC.

The rearrangement links TRBV27 to TRBJ1-3; D call uncertain. The V and J ends lost 2 bases and 4 bases respectively, with 6 bases between them. This CDR3 spans 13 amino acids. Germline V gene lookup returns CDR1 MNHEY and CDR2 SMNVEV (reference sequence). CDR3 sequence reads: CASSLMVGNTIYF. For the CDR3, the DNA is TGTGCCAGCAGTTTAATGGTGGGAAACACCATATATTTT.

The chain recombines TRBV7-2 with TRBJ1-2; TRBD1 agrees at 7 bases. Germline V lookup: CDR1 SGHTA, CDR2 FQGNSA. The CDR3 runs 13 residues. V shed 2 bases, J shed 4 bases, and the junction held 1 base outside the gene matches. The CDR3 bases are TGTGCCAGCAGCTTACGACAGGGCTATGGCTACACCTTC. It is translated as CASSLRQGYGYTF.

V and J are TRBV21-1 and TRBJ1-3; TRBD1 was called by the table and not checked on the DNA. TRBV21-1 is a recognized pseudogene. CDR3 length equals 19 residues. Here the CDR3 reads CATIFLRDRHFCSGNTIYF. CDR3 DNA sequence: TGTGCCACCATATTCCTCCGGGACAGGCATTTTTGCTCTGGAAACACCATATATTTT.

The chain carries TRBV6-5 and TRBJ2-7; D might be TRBD1 or TRBD2, each matching 6 bases. CDR3 length equals 14 residues. Germline values: CDR1 MNHEY, CDR2 SVGAGI. Trimming left V 7 bases short and J 3 bases short, with 16 bases between. DNA of the CDR3: TGTGCCAGCACTAAGGGGGACTCAAGCTACGAGCAGTACTTC. Encoded protein: CASTKGDSSYEQYF.

The chain employs TRBV19 and TRBJ1-2; D is uncertain. CDR1 is LNHDA, CDR2 SQIVND, per germline (reference sequence). The CDR3 is 14 residues long. Trimming took 6 bases from V and 3 from J, leaving 14 bases between them. The CDR3 nucleotides are TGTGCCAGTAGAGCTGGGGTTTCCTACTATGGCTACACCTTC. Translating it yields CASRAGVSYYGYTF.

This clone was recorded only once. The same CDR3 also results from other DNA sequences found in this sample. The chain recombines TRBV30 with TRBJ1-6, with 8 bases lining up with TRBD1. From germline, CDR1 is GTSNPN and CDR2 SVGIG (reference sequence). With 5 bases clipped from V and 5 bases from J, the junction kept 2 bases outside the gene matches. The CDR3 contains 13 residues. CDR3 DNA sequence: TGTGCCTGGGGACAGGGAAATAATTCACCCCTCCACTTT. Amino acid sequence: CAWGQGNNSPLHF.